The clone carrying this TCR beta chain was detected ten times or more. Its target is unknown. This CDR3 comprises 15 residues. V lost 5 bases to trimming and J lost 8 bases, with 20 bases between them. Germline CDR1 SEHNR, CDR2 FQNEAQ (reference sequence). The data stem from a study of human T cells and chemical hapten exposure. As for the study in general: Patch tests put 0.01% DPC on the upper back, and the results were checked at 6 days.

Time point here: patch test 1, 2 weeks after DPC sensitization. The treatment is: therapeutic diphenylcyclopropenone sensitization with weekly scalp DPC. Regarding the study as a whole: TCRs at high frequency, those above 1 in 1000, did not change with DPC sensitization.

The library put unique molecular identifiers onto individual cDNA molecules. TCRdb ran MiXCR on the RACE reads and lists one entry per CDR3 protein. Of approximately 350,000 distinct CDR3 sequences listed, about 7% are singletons. Sequencing used whole blood, obtained in connection with sensitization to the hapten diphenylcyclopropenone (DPC). This TCR came from a woman aged 18-29 years with alopecia areata. Some clones in this sample may be carry-over from other donors' samples. The J gene is TRBJ2-3, the V gene TRBV7-9; perhaps TRBD1 as D (6 bases). In DNA form, the CDR3 reads TGTGCCAGCAGCCCCCGGACAGCGCCTCCATTTACGCAGTATTTT. As protein: CASSPRTAPPFTQYF.